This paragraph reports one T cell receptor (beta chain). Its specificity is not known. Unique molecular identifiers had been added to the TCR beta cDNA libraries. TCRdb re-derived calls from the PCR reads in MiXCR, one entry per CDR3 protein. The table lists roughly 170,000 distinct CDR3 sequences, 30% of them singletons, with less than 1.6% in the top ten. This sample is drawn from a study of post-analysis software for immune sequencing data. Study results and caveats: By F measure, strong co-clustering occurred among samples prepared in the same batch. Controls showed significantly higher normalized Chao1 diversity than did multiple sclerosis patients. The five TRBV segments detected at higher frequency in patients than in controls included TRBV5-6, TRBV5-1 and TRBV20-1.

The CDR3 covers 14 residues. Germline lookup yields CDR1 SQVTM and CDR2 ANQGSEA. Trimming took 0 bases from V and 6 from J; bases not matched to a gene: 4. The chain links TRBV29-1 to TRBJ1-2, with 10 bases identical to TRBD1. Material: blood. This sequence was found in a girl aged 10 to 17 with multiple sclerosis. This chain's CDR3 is CSVEETGGCDGYTF. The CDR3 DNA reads TGCAGCGTTGAAGAGACAGGGGGCTGTGATGGCTACACCTTC.